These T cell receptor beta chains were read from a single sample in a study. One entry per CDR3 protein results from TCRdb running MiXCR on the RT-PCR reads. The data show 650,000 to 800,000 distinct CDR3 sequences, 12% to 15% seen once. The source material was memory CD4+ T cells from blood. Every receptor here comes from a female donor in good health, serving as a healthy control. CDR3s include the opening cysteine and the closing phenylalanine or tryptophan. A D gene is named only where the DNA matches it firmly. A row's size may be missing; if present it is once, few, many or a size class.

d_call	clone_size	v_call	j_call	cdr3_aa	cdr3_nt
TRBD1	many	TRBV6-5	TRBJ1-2	CASSRRDRGLGYTF	TGTGCCAGCAGTCGGCGCGACAGGGGGCTCGGCTACACCTTC
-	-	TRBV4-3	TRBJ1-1	CASSQDSSPRGAFF	TGCGCCAGCAGCCAGGACAGCTCCCCAAGGGGAGCTTTCTTT
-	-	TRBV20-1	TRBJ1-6	CSARDRGRSSYNSPLHF	TGCAGTGCTAGAGATCGGGGCAGAAGCTCCTATAATTCACCCCTCCACTTT
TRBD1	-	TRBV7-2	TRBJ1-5	CASSLGDRSWIGNQPQHF	TGTGCCAGCAGCTTGGGGGACAGGTCGTGGATTGGCAATCAGCCCCAGCATTTT
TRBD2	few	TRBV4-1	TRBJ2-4	CASSQDGSVAGAKNIQYF	TGCGCCAGCAGCCAAGATGGGTCGGTAGCGGGAGCCAAAAACATTCAGTACTTC
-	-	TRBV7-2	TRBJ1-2	CASSLEAGGRGGYTF	TGTGCCAGCAGCTTAGAGGCGGGGGGCCGGGGTGGCTACACCTTC
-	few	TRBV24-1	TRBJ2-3	CATSDNEGGKGTDTQYF	TGTGCCACCAGTGATAATGAGGGGGGCAAGGGCACAGATACGCAGTATTTT
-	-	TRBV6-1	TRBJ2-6	CASSGSPVSGANVLTF	TGTGCCAGCAGTGGCTCCCCCGTATCTGGGGCCAACGTCCTGACTTTC
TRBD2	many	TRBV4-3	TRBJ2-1	CASSQETSGRTYNEQFF	TGCGCCAGCAGCCAGGAAACTAGCGGGAGGACCTACAATGAGCAGTTCTTC
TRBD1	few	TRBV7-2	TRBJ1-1	CASRRDRGITEAFF	TGTGCCAGCAGAAGGGACAGGGGAATTACTGAAGCTTTCTTT
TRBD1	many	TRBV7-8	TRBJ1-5	CASSRGQGDNQPQHF	TGTGCCAGCAGCCGCGGACAGGGGGACAATCAGCCCCAGCATTTT
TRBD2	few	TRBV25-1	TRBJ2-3	CASSEGTSGFTDTQYF	TGTGCCAGCAGTGAGGGGACTAGCGGATTCACAGATACGCAGTATTTT
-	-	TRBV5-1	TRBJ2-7	CASSLEEGQDYEQYF	TGCGCCAGCAGCTTGGAGGAGGGACAAGACTACGAGCAGTACTTC
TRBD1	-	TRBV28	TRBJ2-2	CASRDRGVAPNTGELFF	TGTGCCAGCCGAGACAGGGGGGTAGCCCCGAACACCGGGGAGCTGTTTTTT
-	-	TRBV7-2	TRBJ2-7	CASSQVPGKQYF	TGTGCCAGCAGCCAGGTCCCGGGGAAGCAGTACTTC